Shown below are 22 T cell receptor beta chains from a single sample sequenced in a study of blood T cell repertoires in COVID-19. Sequencing was performed with immunoSEQ multiplex PCR; in TCRdb, only in-frame clones are kept and a portion is missing. This sample has fewer than 250,000 clones; 80% to 90% occur once, and the top ten carry approximately 2.5%. Sequenced sample: peripheral blood. The receptors come from a man younger than 40 with COVID-19, enrolled during active disease.

This clone was seen a single time. The chain has TRBV12-3 or TRBV12-4 and TRBJ1-5; D is possibly TRBD1 (6 bases). The CDR3 sequence is 13 residues long. V was pared by 1 base and J by 12 bases, with 13 bases between. CDR3 sequence reads: CASSLGRGGVQHF. The CDR3 nucleotides read TGTGCCAGCAGTTTAGGTAGGGGGGGAGTCCAGCATTTT.

In its sample, this clone was seen a few times. The rearrangement links TRBV6-4 to TRBJ2-2, with D possibly matching TRBD2 (6 bases). V was shortened by 2 bases and J by 1 base, with 8 bases between the two germline ends. The CDR3 length is 15 residues. Per the germline V gene, CDR1 is MRHNA and CDR2 is SNTAGT. In DNA, the CDR3 is TGTGCCAGCAGTGACAGTAGCGGGAACACCGGGGAGCTGTTTTTT. Translation: CASSDSSGNTGELFF.

The chain employs TRBV29-1 and TRBJ2-3, with a weak D call TRBD1 (5 bases). V was clipped by 1 base and J by 4 bases, with 15 bases between them. The germline V gene encodes CDR1 SQVTM and CDR2 ANQGSEA. The CDR3 has 15 amino acids. In DNA form, the CDR3 reads TGCAGCGTTGAAGGCAGGGTTCAAGGCGCAGATACGCAGTATTTT. Protein sequence: CSVEGRVQGADTQYF.

The chain has TRBV28 and TRBJ1-2; D is ambiguous. Germline-derived CDR1 and CDR2 are MDHEN and SYDVKM. The V end lost 4 bases, the J end lost 5 bases, and 8 bases lay between the germline ends. This CDR3 has 12 residues. This CDR3 is CASSSLSYGYTF. The DNA for the CDR3 is TGTGCCAGCAGTTCTCTATCTTATGGCTACACCTTC.

The chain links TRBV7-2 to TRBJ1-5, with D possibly TRBD1 on 6 matching bases. The CDR3 consists of 15 residues. Trimming removed 6 bases at V and 6 bases at J, with 18 bases between. Germline V gene lookup returns CDR1 SGHTA and CDR2 FQGNSA. In DNA form, the CDR3 reads TGTGCCAGCAGTTTTACAGGGAGCGCGGGTCAGCCCCAGCATTTT. Residues: CASSFTGSAGQPQHF.

This clone has a single count. V is TRBV12-3 or TRBV12-4 and J is TRBJ1-1; no definite D call. Between the trimmed V and J ends, which lost 1 base and 5 bases, there was a span of 8 bases. This CDR3 has 13 residues. The CDR3: CASSLGRVTEAFF. DNA for the CDR3: TGTGCCAGCAGTTTAGGACGGGTTACTGAAGCTTTCTTT.

The rearrangement links TRBV2 to TRBJ1-4; D is uncertain. Germline V gene data show CDR1 as SNHLY and CDR2 as FYNNEI. The CDR3 is 15 amino acids. Trimming cost V 1 base and J 0 bases, with 6 bases left between them. In DNA form, the CDR3 reads TGTGCCAGCAGTGAAGAAGCGGCAACTAATGAAAAACTGTTTTTT. Its translation: CASSEEAATNEKLFF.

This sequence joins TRBV6-2 or TRBV6-3 and TRBJ1-2; D not certain. The CDR3 length is 13 residues. The germline V gene encodes CDR1 MNHEY and CDR2 SVGEGT. Deletions cut 2 bases from V and 3 bases from J, with 7 bases between. CDR3 residues: CASSYRSDYGYTF. Written as DNA, the CDR3 is TGTGCCAGCAGTTACCGCAGCGACTATGGCTACACCTTC.

CDR3 coding DNA: TGTGCCAGCACTCAAGGGGGTCAGCCCCAGCATTTT. This gives the protein CASTQGGQPQHF. The V and J genes are TRBV2 and TRBJ1-5; weak D call: TRBD1 (6 bases). V dropped 7 bases and J dropped 6 bases, with 10 bases sitting between them. This CDR3 has 12 amino acids. From germline, CDR1 is SNHLY and CDR2 FYNNEI.

V usage is TRBV7-3 and J usage is TRBJ2-5, with 7 bases aligning to TRBD1. Germline V gene lookup returns CDR1 SGHTA and CDR2 FQGTGA. J lost 7 bases, V lost 5 bases, and 10 bases had no gene match. The CDR3 length is 14 residues. CDR3 amino acids: CASSLSGTVGTQYF. CDR3 nucleotides: TGTGCCAGCAGCCTATCCGGGACAGTAGGGACCCAGTACTTC.

The chain recombines TRBV6-6 with TRBJ1-1; D uncertain. Germline V gives CDR1 MNHNY, CDR2 SVGAGI (reference sequence). This CDR3 contains 12 residues. Deletions cut 7 bases from V and 6 bases from J, with 12 bases between. The CDR3 is CASTPGGPEAFF. CDR3 nucleotides: TGTGCCAGCACCCCGGGTGGCCCTGAAGCTTTCTTT.

The genes are TRBV19 and TRBJ2-1, with a weak D call TRBD2 (5 bases). The CDR3 contains 18 residues. Germline values: CDR1 LNHDA, CDR2 SQIVND (reference sequence). Trimming pared 3 bases from V and 4 bases from J, leaving 22 bases between. The CDR3 nucleotides read TGTGCCAGTAGTATGGGCCTCTTCGGGTCGGGATATTACAATGAGCAGTTCTTC. Translated: CASSMGLFGSGYYNEQFF.

CDR3 region: CASSLGTLLSYEQYF. The CDR3 DNA reads as TGTGCCAGCAGCCTCGGGACTCTTCTCTCCTACGAGCAGTACTTC. This chain connects TRBV3-1 (or the pseudogene TRBV3-2) to TRBJ2-7, with D possibly matching TRBD2 (6 bases). The CDR3 is 15 amino acids. CDR1 LGHDT and CDR2 YNNKEL come from the germline V gene (reference sequence). V was clipped by 4 bases and J by 0 bases, with 13 bases between them.

This clone was observed a single time. This chain uses TRBV4-1 with TRBJ1-1, with TRBD1 matching 8 bases. The CDR3 length is 15 residues. Germline assignment: CDR1 MGHRA and CDR2 YSYEKL. V trimming: 4 bases; J trimming: 1 base; junction bases outside the gene matches: 5. The CDR3 protein is CASSPGQGGNTEAFF. CDR3 coding DNA: TGCGCCAGCAGCCCCGGACAGGGAGGGAACACTGAAGCTTTCTTT.

The V gene is TRBV5-5, the J gene TRBJ1-2; 9 bases line up with TRBD1. The germline gives CDR1 SGHKS, CDR2 YYEKEE (reference sequence). The CDR3 runs 14 residues. After removal of 2 bases from V and 8 bases from J, the junction contained 7 bases not matched to a gene. This CDR3 is CASSLQQGAEGYTF. DNA for the CDR3: TGTGCCAGCAGCTTACAACAGGGGGCAGAAGGCTACACCTTC.

This clone was observed once. The chain carries TRBV7-3 and TRBJ2-1; TRBD2 agrees at 10 bases. Germline loops: CDR1 SGHTA, CDR2 FQGTGA. V shed 4 bases, J shed 2 bases, and the junction held 2 bases outside the gene matches. The CDR3 contains 15 residues. This CDR3 is CASSSGLAAYNEQFF. CDR3 in DNA: TGTGCCAGCAGCTCCGGACTAGCGGCCTACAATGAGCAGTTCTTC.

CDR3 region: CASGGYGPQHF. Here the CDR3 DNA reads TGTGCCAGCGGGGGCTATGGACCCCAGCATTTT. The J gene is TRBJ1-5, the V gene TRBV9; maybe TRBD1 (6 bases). CDR1 and CDR2 (germline): SGDLS, YYNGEE. This CDR3 is built from 11 residues. Trimming removed 7 bases at V and 10 bases at J, with 12 bases between.

This clone was found a few times. The rearrangement joins TRBV11-2 to TRBJ1-6; D possibly corresponds to TRBD1 (5 bases). Germline V CDR1 and CDR2: SGHAT, FQNNGV. V was pared by 0 bases and J by 10 bases, with 13 bases between. This CDR3 is built from 15 residues. In DNA, the CDR3 is TGTGCCAGCAGCTTAGAGGGGTTTGGACAATCACCCCTCCACTTT. Protein product: CASSLEGFGQSPLHF.

This clone appeared once. The chain employs TRBV5-1 and TRBJ2-7; 9 bases are shared with TRBD1. V gave up 3 bases and J gave up 4 bases; unmatched junction bases: 5. The CDR3 extends over 14 amino acids. The V gene's germline CDR1 is SGHRS and CDR2 YFSETQ. The DNA of the CDR3 is TGCGCCAGCAGCTGGGACAGGGTTGGGTACGAGCAGTACTTC. This gives the protein CASSWDRVGYEQYF.

Note on this clone: Distinct nucleotide sequences in the sample also encode this CDR3. CDR3 sequence: CASSLVLAGELFF. CDR3 nucleotide sequence: TGTGCCAGCAGTTTAGTATTAGCGGGGGAGCTGTTTTTT. The rearrangement joins TRBV12-3 or TRBV12-4 to TRBJ2-2; TRBD2 might be the D (5 bases). The CDR3 length is 13 residues. V dropped 1 base and J dropped 8 bases, with 8 bases sitting between them.

The sample holds a few counts of this clone. The chain is built from TRBV4-3 and TRBJ2-7; TRBD2 might be the D (5 bases). The CDR3 spans 14 residues. V was cut by 0 bases and J by 3 bases, with 9 bases left in between. The germline CDR1 and CDR2 sequences are LGHNA and YSLEER. The DNA for the CDR3 is TGCGCCAGCAGCCAAGAGTTCGGGGACTACGAGCAGTACTTC. Its translation: CASSQEFGDYEQYF.

This sequence joins TRBV6-5 and TRBJ2-2; D unresolved. V gave up 6 bases and J gave up 1 base, with 9 bases separating them. From germline, CDR1 is MNHEY and CDR2 SVGAGI. The CDR3 length is 14 residues. In nucleotides, the CDR3 is TGTGCCAGCAGGAGAAGTCGGAACACCGGGGAGCTGTTTTTT. It encodes CASRRSRNTGELFF.